The sequence of this TCR beta chain was determined in a study of metastatic and nonmetastatic thyroid tumors. Notes on the study in general: It was reported that TCR beta diversity was significantly higher in malignant thyroid tumors than benign nodules, in blood and tumor.

Original data processing: The study's classifier, a distant-metastasis tool for papillary thyroid cancer, was built using CDR3 differences across clinicopathological groups. With MiXCR, TCRdb called clones anew from the PCR reads. TCRdb's processing, not the authors' own work, is the source of the V and J calls. The sample comprises roughly 81,000 clones, 8.6% of which are singletons, and 8.8% rests with the top ten. There are a few counts of this clone. The antigen is unknown. J lost 7 bases, V lost 2 bases, and 10 bases had no gene match. The CDR3 extends over 15 amino acids. The germline CDR1 and CDR2 sequences are MNHEY and SVGEGT. The entire patient cohort was treatment-naive prior to thyroid surgery.

The chain joins TRBV6-2 or TRBV6-3 to TRBJ1-1, with TRBD1 matching over 7 bases. The material sequenced was blood. This TCR was recovered from a female donor with papillary thyroid cancer or a benign thyroid nodule (not recorded which). Some clones in this sample may be carry-over from other donors' samples. CDR3 residues: CASSYRRTGFFEAFF. The CDR3 DNA follows: TGTGCCAGCAGTTACAGGCGGACAGGTTTTTTTGAAGCTTTCTTT.